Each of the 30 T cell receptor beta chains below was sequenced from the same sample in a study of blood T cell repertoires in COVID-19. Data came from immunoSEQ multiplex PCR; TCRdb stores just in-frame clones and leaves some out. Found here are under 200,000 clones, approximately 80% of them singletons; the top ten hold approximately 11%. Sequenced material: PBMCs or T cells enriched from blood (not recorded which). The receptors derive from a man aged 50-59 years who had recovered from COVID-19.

The CDR3 region is CASTAGGLGNTIYF. DNA for the CDR3: TGTGCCAGCACCGCGGGGGGTCTAGGAAACACCATATATTTT. The rearrangement joins TRBV14 to TRBJ1-3, with a possible D match to TRBD1 (5 bases). The V and J ends lost 7 bases and 4 bases respectively, with 14 bases between them. Germline assignment: CDR1 SGHDN and CDR2 FVKESK. This CDR3 region has 14 residues. Filled out from reference TRBV14 and TRBJ1-3, the complete variable domain reads EAGVTQFPSHSVIEKGQTVTLRCDPISGHDNLYWYRRVMGKEIKFLLHFVKESKQDESGMPNNRFLAERTGGTYSTLKVQPAELEDSGVYFCASTAGGLGNTIYFGEGSWLTVV.

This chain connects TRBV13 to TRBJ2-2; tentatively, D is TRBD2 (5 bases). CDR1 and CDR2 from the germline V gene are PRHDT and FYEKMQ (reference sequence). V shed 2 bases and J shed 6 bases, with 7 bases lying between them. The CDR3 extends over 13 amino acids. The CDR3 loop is CASSLRRAGELFF. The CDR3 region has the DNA TGTGCCAGCAGCTTACGGCGGGCCGGGGAGCTGTTTTTT.

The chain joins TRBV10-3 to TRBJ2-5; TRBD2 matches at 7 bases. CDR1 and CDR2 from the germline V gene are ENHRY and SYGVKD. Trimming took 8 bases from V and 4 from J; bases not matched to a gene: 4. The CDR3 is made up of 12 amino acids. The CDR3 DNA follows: TGTGCCATCGGGGAGGGTAGAGAGACCCAGTACTTC. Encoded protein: CAIGEGRETQYF.

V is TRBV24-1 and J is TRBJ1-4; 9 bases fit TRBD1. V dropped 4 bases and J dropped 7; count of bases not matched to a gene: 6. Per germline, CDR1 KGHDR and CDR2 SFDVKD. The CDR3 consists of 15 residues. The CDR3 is CATSERGQGSEKLFF. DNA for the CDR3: TGTGCCACCAGTGAAAGGGGACAGGGATCTGAAAAACTGTTTTTT.

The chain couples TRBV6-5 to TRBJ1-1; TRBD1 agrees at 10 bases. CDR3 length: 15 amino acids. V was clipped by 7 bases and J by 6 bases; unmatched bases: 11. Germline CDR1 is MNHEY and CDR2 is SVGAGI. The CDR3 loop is CASIIRDRGIAEAFF. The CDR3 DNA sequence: TGTGCCAGCATCATCCGGGACAGGGGAATCGCTGAAGCTTTCTTT.

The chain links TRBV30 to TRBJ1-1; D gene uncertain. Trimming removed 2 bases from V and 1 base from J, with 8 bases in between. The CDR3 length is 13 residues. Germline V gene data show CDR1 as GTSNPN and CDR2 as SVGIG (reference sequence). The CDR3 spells CAWSRTANTEAFF. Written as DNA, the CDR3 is TGTGCCTGGAGTCGAACAGCGAACACTGAAGCTTTCTTT.

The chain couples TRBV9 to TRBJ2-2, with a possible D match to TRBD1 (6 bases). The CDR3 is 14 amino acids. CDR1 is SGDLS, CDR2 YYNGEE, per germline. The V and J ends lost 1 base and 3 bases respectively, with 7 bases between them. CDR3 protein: CASSVRQDTGELFF. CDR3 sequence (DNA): TGTGCCAGCAGCGTAAGACAGGACACCGGGGAGCTGTTTTTT.

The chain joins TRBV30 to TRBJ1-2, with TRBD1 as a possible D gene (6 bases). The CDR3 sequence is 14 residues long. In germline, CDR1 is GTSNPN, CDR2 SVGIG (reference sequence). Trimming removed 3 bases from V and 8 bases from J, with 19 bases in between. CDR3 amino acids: CAWSTEPGQSGYTF. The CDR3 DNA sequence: TGTGCCTGGAGCACCGAACCGGGACAAAGCGGCTACACCTTC.

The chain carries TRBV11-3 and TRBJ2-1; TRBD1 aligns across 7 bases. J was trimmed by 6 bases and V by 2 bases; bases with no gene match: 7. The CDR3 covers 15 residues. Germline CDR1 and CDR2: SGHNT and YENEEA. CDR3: CASSLSGTVLNEQFF. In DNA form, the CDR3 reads TGTGCCAGCAGCTTATCGGGGACAGTACTCAATGAGCAGTTCTTC.

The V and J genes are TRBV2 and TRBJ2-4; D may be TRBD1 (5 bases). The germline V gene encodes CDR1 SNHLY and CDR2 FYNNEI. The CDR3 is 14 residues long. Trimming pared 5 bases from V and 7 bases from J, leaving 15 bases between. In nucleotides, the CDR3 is TGTGCCAGCAGTCCTGCCAGGGTTGAGAACATTCAGTACTTC. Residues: CASSPARVENIQYF.

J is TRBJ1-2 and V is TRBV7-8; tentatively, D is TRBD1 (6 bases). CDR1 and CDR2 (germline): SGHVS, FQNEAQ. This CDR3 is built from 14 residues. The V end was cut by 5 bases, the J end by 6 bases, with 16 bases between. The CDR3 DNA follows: TGTGCCAGCAGCCCCGGGGAGGGGGGTCATGGCTACACCTTC. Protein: CASSPGEGGHGYTF.

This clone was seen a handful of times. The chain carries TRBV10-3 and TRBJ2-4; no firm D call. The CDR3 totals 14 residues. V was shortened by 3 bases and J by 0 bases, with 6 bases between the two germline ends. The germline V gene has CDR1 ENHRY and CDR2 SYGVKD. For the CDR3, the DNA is TGTGCCATCAGTGAAGAACTAGCCAAAAACATTCAGTACTTC. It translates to CAISEELAKNIQYF.

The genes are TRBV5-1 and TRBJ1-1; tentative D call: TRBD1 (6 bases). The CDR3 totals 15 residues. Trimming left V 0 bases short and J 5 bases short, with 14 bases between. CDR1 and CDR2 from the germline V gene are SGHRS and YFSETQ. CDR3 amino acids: CASSLVGGAHTEAFF. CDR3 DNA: TGCGCCAGCAGCTTGGTGGGGGGGGCGCATACTGAAGCTTTCTTT.

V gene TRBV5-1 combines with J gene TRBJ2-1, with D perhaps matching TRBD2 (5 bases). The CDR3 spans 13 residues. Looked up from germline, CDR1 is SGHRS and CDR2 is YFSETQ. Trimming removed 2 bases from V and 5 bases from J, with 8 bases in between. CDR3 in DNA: TGCGCCAGCAGCTTAGAGGGTAACAATGAGCAGTTCTTC. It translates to CASSLEGNNEQFF.

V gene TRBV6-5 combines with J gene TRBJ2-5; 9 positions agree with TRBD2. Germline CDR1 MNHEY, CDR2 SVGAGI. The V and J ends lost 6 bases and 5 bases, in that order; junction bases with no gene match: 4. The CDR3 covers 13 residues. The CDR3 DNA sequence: TGTGCCAGCAGAATTAGCGGGAGTGAGACCCAGTACTTC. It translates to CASRISGSETQYF.

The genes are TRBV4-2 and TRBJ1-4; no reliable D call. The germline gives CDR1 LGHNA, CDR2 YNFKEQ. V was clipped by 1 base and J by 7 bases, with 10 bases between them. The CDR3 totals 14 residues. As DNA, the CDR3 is TGTGCCAGCAGCCAAGCCGGGTTCATTGAAAAACTGTTTTTT. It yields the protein CASSQAGFIEKLFF.

The CDR3 reads CASSPGVNYGYTF. The CDR3 region has the DNA TGTGCCAGCAGCCCCGGGGTGAACTATGGCTACACCTTC. V usage is TRBV4-2 and J usage is TRBJ1-2; D remains ambiguous. Germline values: CDR1 LGHNA, CDR2 YNFKEQ. The CDR3 is 13 residues long. Trimming pared 4 bases from V and 2 bases from J, leaving 8 bases between.

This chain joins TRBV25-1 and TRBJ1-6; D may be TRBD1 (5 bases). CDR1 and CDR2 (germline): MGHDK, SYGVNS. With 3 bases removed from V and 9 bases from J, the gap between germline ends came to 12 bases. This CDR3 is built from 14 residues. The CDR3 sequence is CASSDDSRASPLHF. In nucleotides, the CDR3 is TGTGCCAGCAGTGACGACAGTCGAGCTTCACCCCTCCACTTT.

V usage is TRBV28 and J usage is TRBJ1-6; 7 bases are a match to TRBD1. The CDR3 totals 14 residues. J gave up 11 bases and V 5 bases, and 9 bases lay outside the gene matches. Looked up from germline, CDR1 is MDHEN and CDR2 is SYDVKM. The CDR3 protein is CASSPTGTEAPLHF. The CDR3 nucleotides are TGTGCCAGCAGTCCGACAGGGACAGAGGCACCCCTCCACTTT.

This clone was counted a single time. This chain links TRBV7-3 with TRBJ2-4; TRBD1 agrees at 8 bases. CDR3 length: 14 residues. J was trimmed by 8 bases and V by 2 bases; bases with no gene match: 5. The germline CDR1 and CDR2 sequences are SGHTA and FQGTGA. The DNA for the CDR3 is TGTGCCAGCAGCTTACAGGGGGCTCAGGACATTCAGTACTTC. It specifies CASSLQGAQDIQYF. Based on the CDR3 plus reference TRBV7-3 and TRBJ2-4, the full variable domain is GAGVSQTPSNKVTEKGKYVELRCDPISGHTALYWYRQSLGQGPEFLIYFQGTGAADDSGLPNDRFFAVRPEGSVSTLKIQRTERGDSAVYLCASSLQGAQDIQYFGAGTRLSVL.

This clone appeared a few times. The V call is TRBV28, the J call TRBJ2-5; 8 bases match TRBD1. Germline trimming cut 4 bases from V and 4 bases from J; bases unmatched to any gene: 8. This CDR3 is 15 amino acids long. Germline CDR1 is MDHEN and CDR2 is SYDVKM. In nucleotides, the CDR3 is TGTGCCAGCAGTTCTCAGGGGGCCTCGGGAGAGACCCAGTACTTC. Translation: CASSSQGASGETQYF. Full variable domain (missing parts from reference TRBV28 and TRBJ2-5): DVKVTQSSRYLVKRTGEKVFLECVQDMDHENMFWYRQDPGLGLRLIYFSYDVKMKEKGDIPEGYSVSREKKERFSLILESASTNQTSMYLCASSSQGASGETQYFGPGTRLLVL.

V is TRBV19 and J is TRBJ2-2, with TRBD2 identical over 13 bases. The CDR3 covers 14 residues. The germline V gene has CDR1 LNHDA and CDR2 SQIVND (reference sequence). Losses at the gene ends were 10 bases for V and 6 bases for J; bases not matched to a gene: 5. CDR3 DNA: TGTGCCACCCGGACTAGCGGGAGATCCGGGGAGCTGTTTTTT. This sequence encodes CATRTSGRSGELFF.

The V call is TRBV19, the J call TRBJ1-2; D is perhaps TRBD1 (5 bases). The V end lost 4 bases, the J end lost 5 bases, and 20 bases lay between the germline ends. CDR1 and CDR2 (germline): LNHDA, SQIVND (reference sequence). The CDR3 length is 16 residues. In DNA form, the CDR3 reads TGTGCCAGTAGTAGCCCGCGGACACCAGTAGCTTATGGCTACACCTTC. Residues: CASSSPRTPVAYGYTF.

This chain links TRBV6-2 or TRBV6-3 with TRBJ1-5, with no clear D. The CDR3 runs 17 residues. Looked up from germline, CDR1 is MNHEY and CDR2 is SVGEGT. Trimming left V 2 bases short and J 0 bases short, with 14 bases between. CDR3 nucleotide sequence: TGTGCCAGCAGTTACCGCTCTGAGCCAGGTAGCAATCAGCCCCAGCATTTT. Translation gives CASSYRSEPGSNQPQHF.

The CDR3 is CASSEGQTDTQYF. The CDR3 DNA is TGTGCCAGCAGCGAGGGCCAGACAGATACGCAGTATTTT. The rearrangement joins TRBV6-5 to TRBJ2-3, with D possibly TRBD2 on 5 matching bases. V lost 6 bases, J lost 3 bases, and 10 bases lay in between. Germline V gives CDR1 MNHEY, CDR2 SVGAGI. The CDR3 loop spans 13 amino acids.

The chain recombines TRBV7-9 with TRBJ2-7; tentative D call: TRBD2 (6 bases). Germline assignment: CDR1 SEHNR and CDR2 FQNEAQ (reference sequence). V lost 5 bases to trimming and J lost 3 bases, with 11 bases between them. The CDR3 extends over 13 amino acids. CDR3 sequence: CASSRREVYEQYF. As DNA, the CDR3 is TGTGCCAGCAGCCGTAGGGAGGTCTACGAGCAGTACTTC.

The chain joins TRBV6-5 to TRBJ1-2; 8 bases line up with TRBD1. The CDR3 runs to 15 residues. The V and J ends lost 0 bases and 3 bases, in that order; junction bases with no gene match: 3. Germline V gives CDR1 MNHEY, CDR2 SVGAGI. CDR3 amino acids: CASSYSKQGDYGYTF. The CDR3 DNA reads TGTGCCAGCAGTTACTCGAAACAGGGGGACTATGGCTACACCTTC.

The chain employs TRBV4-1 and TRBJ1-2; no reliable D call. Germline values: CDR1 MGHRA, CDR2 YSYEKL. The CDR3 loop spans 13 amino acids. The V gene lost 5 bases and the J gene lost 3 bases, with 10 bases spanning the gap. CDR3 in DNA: TGCGCCAGCAGCGTCCCCGGGTACTATGGCTACACCTTC. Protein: CASSVPGYYGYTF.

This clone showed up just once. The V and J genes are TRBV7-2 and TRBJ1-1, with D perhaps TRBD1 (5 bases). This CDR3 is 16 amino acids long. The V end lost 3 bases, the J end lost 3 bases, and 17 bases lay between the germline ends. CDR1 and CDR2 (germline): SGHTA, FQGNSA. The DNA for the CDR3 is TGTGCCAGCAGCTTGTCCGTCGGGGGGAGGTACACTGAAGCTTTCTTT. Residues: CASSLSVGGRYTEAFF.

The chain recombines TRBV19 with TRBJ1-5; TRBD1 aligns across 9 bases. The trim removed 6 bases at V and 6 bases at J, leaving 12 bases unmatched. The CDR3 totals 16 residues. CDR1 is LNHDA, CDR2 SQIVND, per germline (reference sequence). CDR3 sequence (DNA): TGTGCCAGTAGAGAACGGCGGACAGGGGTTGGTCAGCCCCAGCATTTT. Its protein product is CASRERRTGVGQPQHF.